This T cell receptor beta chain was sequenced in a study of T cell changes during pregnancy in multiple sclerosis. Clones were read by immunoSEQ multiplex PCR, and TCRdb kept only the in-frame ones, dropping some. Here the sample spans approximately 34,000 clones, 90% being singletons. The CDR3 is made up of 14 amino acids. V dropped 5 bases and J dropped 10 bases, with 20 bases sitting between them. CDR1 is MNHEY and CDR2 is SVGAGI in the germline V gene. The rearrangement uses TRBV6-5 and TRBJ1-2; D gene ambiguous. This sequence was found in a female donor with multiple sclerosis, enrolled in a pregnancy study. Sequences were derived from CD8+ T cells from peripheral blood mononuclear cells, sampled before pregnancy. The CDR3 DNA reads TGTGCCAGCAGTGCTATAATTCGAGAGGGAGTCTACACCTTC. Translated, it gives CASSAIIREGVYTF.